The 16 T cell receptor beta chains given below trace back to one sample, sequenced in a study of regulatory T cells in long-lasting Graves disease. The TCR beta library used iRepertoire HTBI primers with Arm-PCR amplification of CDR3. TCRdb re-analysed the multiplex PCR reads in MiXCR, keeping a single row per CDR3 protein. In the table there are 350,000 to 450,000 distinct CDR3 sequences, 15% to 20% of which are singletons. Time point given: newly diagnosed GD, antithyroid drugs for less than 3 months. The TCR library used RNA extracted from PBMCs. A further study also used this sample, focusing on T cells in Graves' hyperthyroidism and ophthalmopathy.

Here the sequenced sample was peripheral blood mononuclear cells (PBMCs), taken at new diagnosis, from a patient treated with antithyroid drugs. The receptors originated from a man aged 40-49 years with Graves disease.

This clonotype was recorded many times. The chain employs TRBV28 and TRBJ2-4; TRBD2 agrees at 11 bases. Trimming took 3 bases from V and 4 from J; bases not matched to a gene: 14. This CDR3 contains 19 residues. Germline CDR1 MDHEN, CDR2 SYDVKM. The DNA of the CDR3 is TGTGCCAGCAGTTTGCCGAGTGCACTAGCGGGGGTAGCGAAAAACATTCAGTACTTC. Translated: CASSLPSALAGVAKNIQYF.

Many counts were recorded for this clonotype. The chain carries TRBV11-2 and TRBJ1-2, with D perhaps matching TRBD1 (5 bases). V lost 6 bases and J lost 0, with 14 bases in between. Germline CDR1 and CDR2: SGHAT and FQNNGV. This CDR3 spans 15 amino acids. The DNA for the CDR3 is TGTGCCAGCAGTTGGGGCAGCGGATCTAACTATGGCTACACCTTC. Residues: CASSWGSGSNYGYTF.

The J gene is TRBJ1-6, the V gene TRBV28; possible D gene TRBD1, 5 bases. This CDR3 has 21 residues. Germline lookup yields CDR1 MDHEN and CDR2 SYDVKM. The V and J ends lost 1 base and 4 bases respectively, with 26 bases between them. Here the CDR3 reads CASSLLFGDHTGLSYNSPLHF. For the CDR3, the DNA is TGTGCCAGCAGTTTATTATTCGGCGACCACACAGGCCTGTCGTATAATTCACCCCTCCACTTT. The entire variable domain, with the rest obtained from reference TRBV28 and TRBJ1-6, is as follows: DVKVTQSSRYLVKRTGEKVFLECVQDMDHENMFWYRQDPGLGLRLIYFSYDVKMKEKGDIPEGYSVSREKKERFSLILESASTNQTSMYLCASSLLFGDHTGLSYNSPLHFGNGTRLTVT.

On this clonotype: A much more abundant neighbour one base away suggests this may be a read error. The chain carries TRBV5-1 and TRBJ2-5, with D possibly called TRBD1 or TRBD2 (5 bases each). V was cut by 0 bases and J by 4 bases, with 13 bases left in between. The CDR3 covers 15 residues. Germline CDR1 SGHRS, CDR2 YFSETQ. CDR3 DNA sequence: TGCGCCAGCAGCTTGGGAGGGACCTACCGAGAGACCCAGTACTTC. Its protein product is CASSLGGTYRETQYF.

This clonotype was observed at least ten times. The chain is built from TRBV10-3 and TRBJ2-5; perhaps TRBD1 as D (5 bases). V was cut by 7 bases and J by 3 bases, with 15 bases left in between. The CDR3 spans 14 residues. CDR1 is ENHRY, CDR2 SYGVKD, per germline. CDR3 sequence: CAIMSPGSEETQYF. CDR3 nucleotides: TGTGCCATCATGTCGCCAGGGTCGGAAGAGACCCAGTACTTC.

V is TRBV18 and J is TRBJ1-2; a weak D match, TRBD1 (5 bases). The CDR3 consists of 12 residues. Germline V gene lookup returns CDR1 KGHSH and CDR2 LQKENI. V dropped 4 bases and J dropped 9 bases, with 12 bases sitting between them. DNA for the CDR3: TGTGCCAGCTCACAGGGGCCTCGGAGCTACACCTTC. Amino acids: CASSQGPRSYTF.

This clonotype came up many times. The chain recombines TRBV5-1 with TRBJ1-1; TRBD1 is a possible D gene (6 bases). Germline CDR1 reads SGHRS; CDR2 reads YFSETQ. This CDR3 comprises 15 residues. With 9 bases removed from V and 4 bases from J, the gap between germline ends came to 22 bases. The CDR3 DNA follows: TGCGCCACCGACAGGAATAAGACCCCATCCACTGAAGCTTTCTTT. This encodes CATDRNKTPSTEAFF.

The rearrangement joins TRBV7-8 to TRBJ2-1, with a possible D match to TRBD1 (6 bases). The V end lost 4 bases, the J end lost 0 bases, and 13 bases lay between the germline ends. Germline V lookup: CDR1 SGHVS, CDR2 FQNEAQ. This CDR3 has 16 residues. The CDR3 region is CASSYRDRSSYNEQFF. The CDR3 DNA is TGTGCCAGCAGCTACAGGGATAGGAGCTCCTACAATGAGCAGTTCTTC. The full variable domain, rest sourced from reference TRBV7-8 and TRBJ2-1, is GAGVSQSPRYKVAKRGQDVALRCDPISGHVSLFWYQQALGQGPEFLTYFQNEAQLDKSGLPSDRFFAERPEGSVSTLKIQRTQQEDSAVYLCASSYRDRSSYNEQFFGPGTRLTVL.

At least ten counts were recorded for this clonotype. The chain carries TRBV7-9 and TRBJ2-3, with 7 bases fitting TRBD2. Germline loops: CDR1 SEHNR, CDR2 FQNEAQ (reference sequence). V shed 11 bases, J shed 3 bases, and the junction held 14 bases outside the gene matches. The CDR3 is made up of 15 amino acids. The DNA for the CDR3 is TGTGCCGGGGTCGGAACGGGGGGAGAAACAGATACGCAGTATTTT. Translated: CAGVGTGGETDTQYF. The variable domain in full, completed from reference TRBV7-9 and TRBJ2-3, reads DTGVSQNPRHKITKRGQNVTFRCDPISEHNRLYWYRQTLGQGPEFLTYFQNEAQLEKSRLLSDRFSAERPKGSFSTLEIQRTEQGDSAMYLCAGVGTGGETDTQYFGPGTRLTVL.

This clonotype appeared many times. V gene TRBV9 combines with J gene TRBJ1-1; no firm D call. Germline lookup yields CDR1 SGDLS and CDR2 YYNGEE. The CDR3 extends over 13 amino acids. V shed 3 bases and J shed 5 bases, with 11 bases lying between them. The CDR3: CASSAGLTTEAFF. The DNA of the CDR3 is TGTGCCAGCAGCGCCGGACTTACGACTGAAGCTTTCTTT.

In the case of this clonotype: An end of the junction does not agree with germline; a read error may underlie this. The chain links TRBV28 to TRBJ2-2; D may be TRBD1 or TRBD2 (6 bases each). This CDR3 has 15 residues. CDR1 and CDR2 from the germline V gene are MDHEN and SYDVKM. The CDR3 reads CASSLGGLNTGKLFF. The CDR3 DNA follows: TGTGCCAGCAGTCTTGGGGGGCTGAACACCGGGAAGCTGTTTTTT.

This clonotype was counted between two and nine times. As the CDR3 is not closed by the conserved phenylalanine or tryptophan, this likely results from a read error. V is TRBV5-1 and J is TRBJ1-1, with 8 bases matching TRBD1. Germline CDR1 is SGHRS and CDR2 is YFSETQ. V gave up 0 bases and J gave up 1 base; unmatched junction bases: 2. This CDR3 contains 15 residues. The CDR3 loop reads CASSLGQGRNTEAFL. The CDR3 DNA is TGCGCCAGCAGCTTGGGACAGGGGAGGAACACTGAAGCTTTCCTT.

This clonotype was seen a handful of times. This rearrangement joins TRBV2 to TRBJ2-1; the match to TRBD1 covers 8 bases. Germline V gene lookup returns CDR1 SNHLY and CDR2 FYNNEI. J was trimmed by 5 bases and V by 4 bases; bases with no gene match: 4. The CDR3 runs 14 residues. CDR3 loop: CASSARDRHNEQFF. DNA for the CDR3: TGTGCCAGCAGTGCCCGGGACAGGCACAATGAGCAGTTCTTC. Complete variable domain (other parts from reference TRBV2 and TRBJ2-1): EPEVTQTPSHQVTQMGQEVILRCVPISNHLYFYWYRQILGQKVEFLVSFYNNEISEKSEIFDDQFSVERPDGSNFTLKIRSTKLEDSAMYFCASSARDRHNEQFFGPGTRLTVL.

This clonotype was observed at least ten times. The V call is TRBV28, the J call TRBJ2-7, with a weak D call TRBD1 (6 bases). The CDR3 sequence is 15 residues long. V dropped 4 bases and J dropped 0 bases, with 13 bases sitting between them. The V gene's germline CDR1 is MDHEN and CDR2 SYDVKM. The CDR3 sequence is CASSSPGRGSYEQYF. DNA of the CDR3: TGTGCCAGCAGTTCCCCGGGCAGGGGCTCCTACGAGCAGTACTTC.

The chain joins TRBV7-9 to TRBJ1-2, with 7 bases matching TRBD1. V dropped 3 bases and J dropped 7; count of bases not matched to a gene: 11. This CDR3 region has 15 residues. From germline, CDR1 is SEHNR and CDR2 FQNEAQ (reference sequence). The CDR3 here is CASSFLQGSQTGYTF. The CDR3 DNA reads TGTGCCAGCAGCTTCTTACAGGGGAGCCAAACTGGCTACACCTTC.

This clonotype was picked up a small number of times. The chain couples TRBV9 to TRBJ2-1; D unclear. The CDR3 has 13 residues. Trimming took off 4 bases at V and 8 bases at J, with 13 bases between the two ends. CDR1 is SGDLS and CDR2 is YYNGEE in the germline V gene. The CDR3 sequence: CASSSDPRDEQFF. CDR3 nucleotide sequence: TGTGCCAGCAGCTCAGACCCTCGGGATGAGCAGTTCTTC. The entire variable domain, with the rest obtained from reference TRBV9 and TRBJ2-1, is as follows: DSGVTQTPKHLITATGQRVTLRCSPRSGDLSVYWYQQSLDQGLQFLIQYYNGEERAKGNILERFSAQQFPDLHSELNLSSLELGDSALYFCASSSDPRDEQFFGPGTRLTVL.